These 12 T cell receptor beta chains share one sample of origin, sequenced in a study of T cell clonality in common variable immunodeficiency. TCRdb's copy holds only in-frame clones and misses some; the assay was immunoSEQ multiplex PCR. This sample shows some 54,000 clones and no singletons; about 2% rests with the ten largest. Material: peripheral blood mononuclear cells. The receptors were gathered from a person between 18 and 75 years old in good health.

This clone has at least ten counts. The observed sequence ends 3 residues before the CDR3 terminus, with the missing tail filled in from the germline J gene. The gene calls are TRBV28 and TRBJ2-3, with a possible D match to TRBD1 (6 bases). The CDR3 covers 14 residues. Germline assignment: CDR1 MDHEN and CDR2 SYDVKM. Partial CDR3 DNA: TGTGCCAGCAGTTTATGGGGACACCAAGAGACG. Translated: CASSLWGHQET. The full CDR3 protein reads CASSLWGHQETQYF.

This clone was seen only a few times. The read falls 3 residues short of the CDR3 end, and the missing part is taken from the germline J gene. V usage is TRBV5-1 and J usage is TRBJ2-7, with 7 bases lining up with TRBD2. Trimming removed 0 bases from V and 5 bases from J; junction bases left unmatched: 5. The CDR3 contains 14 residues. CDR1 is SGHRS and CDR2 is YFSETQ in the germline V gene. The CDR3 region is CASSLEALANEQYF. The sequenced part of the CDR3 DNA is TGCGCCAGCAGCTTGGAGGCACTAGCGAACGAG.

This clone appeared many times. The read stops 3 residues short of the end of the CDR3; the missing end is completed from the germline J gene. This chain joins TRBV7-2 and TRBJ2-1, with 8 bases lining up with TRBD2. With V trimmed by 7 bases and J by 3 bases, 8 bases remained unmatched. CDR1 is SGHTA and CDR2 is FQGNSA in the germline V gene. The CDR3 runs to 15 residues. CDR3 DNA (partial): TGTGCCAGCACCGCAGCGGGGGAGAGCTACAATGAG. Protein product: CASTAAGESYNE. The full CDR3 reads CASTAAGESYNEQFF.

This clone was counted many times. Read coverage stops 3 residues before the CDR3 terminus; the germline J gene supplies the remainder. The V gene is TRBV19, the J gene TRBJ1-2, with D uncertain. V lost 7 bases to trimming and J lost 2 bases, with 14 bases between them. The CDR3 is 14 residues long. The germline V gene has CDR1 LNHDA and CDR2 SQIVND (reference sequence). The DNA read from the CDR3 is TGTGCCAGTACCCTCGAACACGAGAACTATGGC. It specifies CASTLEHENYG. The entire CDR3 protein is CASTLEHENYGYTF.

This clone came up many times. The observed sequence ends 3 residues before the CDR3 terminus, with the missing tail filled in from the germline J gene. The V gene is TRBV2, the J gene TRBJ2-7; 7 bases map to TRBD2. The trim removed 6 bases at V and 6 bases at J, leaving 8 bases unmatched. There are 13 residues in the CDR3. CDR1 and CDR2 from the germline V gene are SNHLY and FYNNEI. The CDR3 protein is CASSGLVGGEQYF. The sequenced CDR3 bases are TGTGCCAGCAGCGGACTAGTGGGCGGCGAG.

This clone was seen only a few times. The read ends 3 residues early relative to the CDR3; the germline J gene fills the gap. V and J are TRBV7-3 and TRBJ1-2, with D maybe TRBD1 (5 bases). The CDR3 length is 15 residues. Germline-derived CDR1 and CDR2 are SGHTA and FQGTGA. CDR3 region: CASSLTGTTNNDYTF. CDR3 DNA, as far as it was read: TGTGCCAGCAGCTTGACCGGGACTACAAACAATGAC.

This clone was found a few times. The read terminates 3 residues before the CDR3 end, so the remaining end is supplied by the germline J gene. This chain uses TRBV19 with TRBJ2-2; TRBD1 might be the D (6 bases). The CDR3 is 14 residues long. Per germline, CDR1 LNHDA and CDR2 SQIVND (reference sequence). Trimming took off 5 bases at V and 5 bases at J, with 12 bases between the two ends. The CDR3 bases that were read are TGTGCCAGTAGTCCTCAGGGGCGGACCGGGGAG. Encoded protein: CASSPQGRTGE. The full CDR3 sequence reads CASSPQGRTGELFF.

This clone has a handful of counts. Partial CDR3 DNA: TGCGCCAGCAGCTTAACCGGGACTCAAGTTTACGAG. As protein: CASSLTGTQVYE. The full CDR3 protein reads CASSLTGTQVYEQYF. The V gene is TRBV5-1, the J gene TRBJ2-7; D possibly corresponds to TRBD2 (6 bases). The missing CDR3 end, 3 residues past where the read stops, is filled in from the germline J gene. V shed 2 bases and J shed 4 bases, with 16 bases lying between them. Germline CDR1 reads SGHRS; CDR2 reads YFSETQ. This CDR3 comprises 15 residues. Variable domain in full (rest from reference TRBV5-1 and TRBJ2-7): KAGVTQTPRYLIKTRGQQVTLSCSPISGHRSVSWYQQTPGQGLQFLFEYFSETQRNKGNFPGRFSGRQFSNSRSEMNVSTLELGDSALYLCASSLTGTQVYEQYFGPGTRLTVT.

This clone was seen ten or more times. The CDR3 extends 3 residues past the end of the read, so its final part is completed from the germline J gene. The chain uses TRBV7-2 and TRBJ1-1; 9 bases fit TRBD1. Germline CDR1 SGHTA, CDR2 FQGNSA. The CDR3 is 13 amino acids. The covered CDR3 bases are TGTGCCAGCAGACGGACAGGGGAGGTAGCA. Its translation is CASRRTGEVA. The whole CDR3 sequence reads CASRRTGEVAAFF.

About this clone: The sequenced fragment ends 3 residues before the CDR3 boundary, so the rest is inferred from the germline J gene. This chain links TRBV23-1 with TRBJ1-5, with 7 bases identical to TRBD1. TRBV23-1 is classed as an ORF, of uncertain function. The junction had 16 bases not matched to a gene; V was cut back by 0 bases and J by 5 bases. CDR3 size: 19 residues. CDR3 sequence reads: CASSQSWGDRESTHQPQHF. The CDR3 DNA, read in part, is TGCGCCAGCAGTCAATCTTGGGGGGACAGAGAGTCTACTCATCAGCCC.

The table lists this clone with many counts. The CDR3 end falls 3 residues outside the read, so it is completed with the germline J gene. The J gene is TRBJ2-2, the V gene TRBV18; 7 bases are a match to TRBD1. After removal of 3 bases from V and 0 bases from J, the junction contained 1 base not matched to a gene. Germline CDR1 reads KGHSH; CDR2 reads LQKENI. CDR3 length: 15 amino acids. The CDR3 spells CASSPDRTNTGELFF. The CDR3 DNA, read in part, is TGTGCCAGCTCACCGGACAGGACGAACACCGGGGAG.

This clone was seen at least ten times. The read comes to an end 3 residues before the CDR3 does, leaving the germline J gene to fill in the end. The rearrangement joins TRBV19 to TRBJ2-2; D ambiguous. The CDR3 spans 16 residues. From germline, CDR1 is LNHDA and CDR2 SQIVND (reference sequence). This chain's CDR3 is CASSDPDTKFVSQLFF. The covered CDR3 bases are TGTGCCAGTAGCGACCCCGACACCAAGTTTGTGTCGCAG.